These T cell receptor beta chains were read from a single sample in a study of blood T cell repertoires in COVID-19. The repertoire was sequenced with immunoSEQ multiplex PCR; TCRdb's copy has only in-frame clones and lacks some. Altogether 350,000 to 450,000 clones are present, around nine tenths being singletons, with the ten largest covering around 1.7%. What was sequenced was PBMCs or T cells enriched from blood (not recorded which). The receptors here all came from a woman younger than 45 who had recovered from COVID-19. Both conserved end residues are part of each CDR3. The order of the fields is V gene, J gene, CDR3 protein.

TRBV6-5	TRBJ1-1	CASSYSIQGDTEAFF
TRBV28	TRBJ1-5	CASSQGGNQPQHF
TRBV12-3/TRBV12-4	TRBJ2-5	CASRRGQETQYF
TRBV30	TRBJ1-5	CAWNRSPNQPQHF
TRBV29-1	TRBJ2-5	CSVASGRETQYF
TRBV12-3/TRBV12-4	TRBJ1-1	CASTSWGQAFF
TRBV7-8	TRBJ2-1	CASSLGRGISYNEQFF
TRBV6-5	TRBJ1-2	CASSYSPTTVYGYTF
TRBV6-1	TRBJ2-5	CASRSGAFQETQYF
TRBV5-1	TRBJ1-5	CASSLDSSNQPQHF
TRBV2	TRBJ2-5	CASRPTGGPQETQYF
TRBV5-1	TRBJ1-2	CASSSTSYGYTF
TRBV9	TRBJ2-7	CASTPSTGTYEQYF
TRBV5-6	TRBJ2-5	CASSLQQMQETQYF
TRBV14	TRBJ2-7	CASSQGLAGAYEQYF
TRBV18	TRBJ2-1	CASSPPGQGAWAGSQQFF
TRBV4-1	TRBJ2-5	CASSQEGAQETQYF
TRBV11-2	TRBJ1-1	CASSLAGDWAEAFF
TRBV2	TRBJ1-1	CASSVGTHGGAEAFF
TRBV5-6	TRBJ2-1	CASSPPVPKRNEQFF
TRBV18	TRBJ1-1	CASSRTGGYEAFF
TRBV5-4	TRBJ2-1	CASSPPPLTEYNEQFF
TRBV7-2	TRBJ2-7	CASSARDRGSYEQYF
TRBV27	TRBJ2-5	CASSRLTGLSETQYF
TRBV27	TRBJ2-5	CASSLSGGRETQYF
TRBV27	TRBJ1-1	CASSLSSRASTEAFF
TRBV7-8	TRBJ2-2	CASSLSRTGELFF
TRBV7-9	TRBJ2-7	CASSLVGGTGYEQYF
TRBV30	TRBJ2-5	CAWSRTLPLTSGNRQETQYF
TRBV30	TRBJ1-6	CAWRTGQAGSYNSPLHF
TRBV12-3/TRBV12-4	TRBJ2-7	CASSKAYEQYF
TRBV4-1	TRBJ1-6	CASSQDGQGRSPLHF
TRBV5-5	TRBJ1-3	CASSLGVTGNTIYF
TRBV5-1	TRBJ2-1	CASSTGILAGEQFF
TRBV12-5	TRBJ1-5	CASGLPIHRGSNQPQHF
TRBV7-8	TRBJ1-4	CASSSATGPDEKLFF
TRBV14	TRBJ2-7	CASSQGSVWDRGLFGSYEQYF
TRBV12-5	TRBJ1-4	CASGFGENEKLFF
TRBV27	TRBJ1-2	CASSLYQGHGYTF
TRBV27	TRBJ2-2	CASSLSPSAGLAGGADTGELFF
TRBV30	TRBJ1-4	CAWNSLGGIQKLFF
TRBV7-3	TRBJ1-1	CASGPGGSTEAFF